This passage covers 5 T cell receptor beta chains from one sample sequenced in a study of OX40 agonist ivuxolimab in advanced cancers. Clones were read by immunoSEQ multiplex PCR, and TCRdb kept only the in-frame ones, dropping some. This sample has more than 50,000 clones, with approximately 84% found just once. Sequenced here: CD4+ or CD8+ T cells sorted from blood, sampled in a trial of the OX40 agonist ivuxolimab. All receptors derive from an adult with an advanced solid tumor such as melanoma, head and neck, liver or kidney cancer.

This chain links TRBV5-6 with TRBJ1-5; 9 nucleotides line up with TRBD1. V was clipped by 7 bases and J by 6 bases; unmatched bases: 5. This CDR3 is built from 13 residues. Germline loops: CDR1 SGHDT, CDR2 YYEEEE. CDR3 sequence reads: CASAATGGQPQHF. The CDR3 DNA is TGTGCCAGCGCAGCGACAGGGGGTCAGCCCCAGCATTTT.

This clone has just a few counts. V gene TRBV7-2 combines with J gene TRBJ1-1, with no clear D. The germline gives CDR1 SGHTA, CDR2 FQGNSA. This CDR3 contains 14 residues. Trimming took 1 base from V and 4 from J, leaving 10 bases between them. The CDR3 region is CASSLVPEGTEAFF. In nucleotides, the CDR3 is TGTGCCAGCAGCTTAGTACCGGAGGGCACTGAAGCTTTCTTT. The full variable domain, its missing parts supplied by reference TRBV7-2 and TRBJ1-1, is GAGVSQSPSNKVTEKGKDVELRCDPISGHTALYWYRQSLGQGLEFLIYFQGNSAPDKSGLPSDRFSAERTGGSVSTLTIQRTQQEDSAVYLCASSLVPEGTEAFFGQGTRLTVV.

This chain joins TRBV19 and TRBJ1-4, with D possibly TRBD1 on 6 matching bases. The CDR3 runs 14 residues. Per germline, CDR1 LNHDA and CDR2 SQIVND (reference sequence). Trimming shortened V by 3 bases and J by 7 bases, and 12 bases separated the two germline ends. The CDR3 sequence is CASSIPGASEKLFF. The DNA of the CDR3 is TGTGCCAGTAGTATTCCGGGGGCGTCTGAAAAACTGTTTTTT.

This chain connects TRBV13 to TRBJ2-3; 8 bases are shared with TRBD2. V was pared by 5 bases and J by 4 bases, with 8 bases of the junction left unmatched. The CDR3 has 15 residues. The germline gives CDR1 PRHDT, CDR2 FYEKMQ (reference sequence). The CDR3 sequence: CASSGSGNGADTQYF. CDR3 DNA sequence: TGTGCCAGCAGCGGTAGCGGGAATGGCGCAGATACGCAGTATTTT. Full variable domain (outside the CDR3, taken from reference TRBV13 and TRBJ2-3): AAGVIQSPRHLIKEKRETATLKCYPIPRHDTVYWYQQGPGQDPQFLISFYEKMQSDKGSIPDRFSAQQFSDYHSELNMSSLELGDSALYFCASSGSGNGADTQYFGPGTRLTVL.

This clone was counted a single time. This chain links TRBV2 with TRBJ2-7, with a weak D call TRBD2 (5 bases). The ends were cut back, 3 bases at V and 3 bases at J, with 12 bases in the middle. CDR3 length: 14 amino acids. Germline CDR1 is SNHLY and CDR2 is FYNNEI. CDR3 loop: CASSELAGNYEQYF. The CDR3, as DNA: TGTGCCAGCAGTGAGCTGGCCGGGAACTACGAGCAGTACTTC.